This entry describes one T cell receptor beta chain. The antigen remains undetermined. Amplification yielded TCR beta CDR3 regions, with RNA transcripts as the source. When the TCR CDR3 underwent first-round RT-PCR, the HTBI primer set was used. Via MiXCR, TCRdb re-called the multiplex PCR reads, giving one row per CDR3 protein. The sample yields 700,000 to 850,000 distinct CDR3 sequences, 30% to 40% seen once. The CDR3 length is 16 residues. V gave up 4 bases and J gave up 5 bases; unmatched junction bases: 10. Looked up from germline, CDR1 is SGHAT and CDR2 is FQNNGV. The sample originates from a study of T cells in Graves' hyperthyroidism and ophthalmopathy. Notes on the study in general: Clonotypes that were expanded in thyroid above 0.001 mostly appeared in blood too.

This clonotype originated in a woman aged 40 to 50 with Graves' hyperthyroidism. The sample taken for sequencing was blood. The gene calls are TRBV11-2 and TRBJ2-7, with 11 bases aligning to TRBD2. Written as DNA, the CDR3 is TGTGCCAGCAGCTCCCGGCTTAGCGGGGGGGCAGACGAGCAGTACTTC. Translating it yields CASSSRLSGGADEQYF. The whole variable domain, filled in from reference TRBV11-2 and TRBJ2-7, reads EAGVAQSPRYKIIEKRQSVAFWCNPISGHATLYWYQQILGQGPKLLIQFQNNGVVDDSQLPKDRFSAERLKGVDSTLKIQPAKLEDSAVYLCASSSRLSGGADEQYFGPGTRLTVT.